This passage covers 31 T cell receptor beta chains from one sample sequenced in a study of T cell responses to AZD1222 COVID-19 vaccine. The repertoire was sequenced with immunoSEQ multiplex PCR; TCRdb's copy has only in-frame clones and lacks some. The data contain roughly 180,000 clones, roughly 92% of them seen just once; the ten biggest clones take up nearly 3.5%. Source: peripheral blood, taken 28 days after the second AZD1222 dose. The receptors originated from an adult who received the AZD1222 COVID-19 vaccine.

The chain is built from TRBV5-1 and TRBJ2-3, with 7 bases identical to TRBD2. CDR3 length equals 14 residues. V dropped 4 bases and J dropped 2; count of bases not matched to a gene: 4. Per the germline V gene, CDR1 is SGHRS and CDR2 is YFSETQ. The CDR3 nucleotides read TGCGCCAGCAGCAGTCAGCGGGACACAGATACGCAGTATTTT. Translation: CASSSQRDTDTQYF.

The chain recombines TRBV20-1 with TRBJ1-1; no clear D gene. Germline values: CDR1 DFQATT, CDR2 SNEGSKA (reference sequence). The CDR3 consists of 11 residues. V lost 5 bases, J lost 3 bases, and 7 bases lay in between. The CDR3 nucleotides read TGCAGTGCTTTTGGGGACACTGAAGCTTTCTTT. It translates to CSAFGDTEAFF.

The V call is TRBV5-1, the J call TRBJ1-2; tentatively, D is TRBD1 (5 bases). The V end was cut by 2 bases, the J end by 6 bases, with 20 bases between. CDR1 and CDR2 (germline): SGHRS, YFSETQ. The CDR3 runs 16 residues. CDR3 nucleotides: TGCGCCAGCAGCTTAGGGACTAACCCCTCTGACGATGGCTACACCTTC. It is translated as CASSLGTNPSDDGYTF.

The chain is built from TRBV29-1 and TRBJ1-2; 7 bases are shared with TRBD1. V trimming: 8 bases; J trimming: 5 bases; junction bases outside the gene matches: 11. Germline CDR1 reads SQVTM; CDR2 reads ANQGSEA. The CDR3 has 13 residues. This CDR3 is CSIGEGQIYGYTF. CDR3 bases: TGCAGCATTGGGGAGGGACAGATATATGGCTACACCTTC. The whole variable domain, remainder taken from reference TRBV29-1 and TRBJ1-2, is SAVISQKPSRDICQRGTSLTIQCQVDSQVTMMFWYRQQPGQSLTLIATANQGSEATYESGFVIDKFPISRPNLTFSTLTVSNMSPEDSSIYLCSIGEGQIYGYTFGSGTRLTVV.

The chain is built from TRBV30 and TRBJ1-1; D unresolved. V lost 4 bases to trimming and J lost 1 base, with 10 bases between them. The CDR3 is 13 amino acids. Germline V gene sequence: CDR1 GTSNPN, CDR2 SVGIG (reference sequence). The CDR3 reads CAWTPTANTEAFF. Here the CDR3 DNA reads TGTGCCTGGACCCCAACAGCGAACACTGAAGCTTTCTTT.

V usage is TRBV15 and J usage is TRBJ1-3, with unresolved D. CDR3 length equals 15 residues. CDR1 and CDR2 (germline): LNHNV, YYDKDF (reference sequence). V lost 0 bases and J 5 bases, leaving 11 bases between the germline ends. As DNA, the CDR3 is TGTGCCACCAGCAGAGATCGGAGAGCGAGAAACACCATATATTTT. Translating gives CATSRDRRARNTIYF.

As to this clone: Additional DNA sequences in this sample encode the identical CDR3. The chain recombines TRBV6-5 with TRBJ2-5; TRBD2 is a possible D gene (6 bases). This CDR3 contains 14 residues. CDR1 MNHEY and CDR2 SVGAGI come from the germline V gene. Trimming took 2 bases from V and 3 from J, leaving 10 bases between them. The CDR3: CASSYSGGEETQYF. The CDR3 DNA sequence: TGTGCCAGCAGTTACAGTGGCGGGGAAGAGACCCAGTACTTC.

The chain joins TRBV2 to TRBJ2-2; 9 bases agree with TRBD1. Germline-derived CDR1 and CDR2 are SNHLY and FYNNEI. The CDR3 runs 15 residues. J gave up 7 bases and V 2 bases, and 5 bases lay outside the gene matches. The CDR3 DNA follows: TGTGCCAGCAGTGAAAACAGGGGGCGTATCGGGGAGCTGTTTTTT. It yields the protein CASSENRGRIGELFF.

The V gene is TRBV5-4, the J gene TRBJ2-4; 7 nucleotides align to TRBD1. There are 16 residues in the CDR3. The ends lost 3 bases at V and 0 bases at J; junction bases unmatched: 6. Looked up from germline, CDR1 is SGHNT and CDR2 is YYREEE (reference sequence). The CDR3 spells CASSSRDRLAKNIQYF. The CDR3, as DNA: TGTGCCAGCAGCTCCCGGGACAGATTAGCCAAAAACATTCAGTACTTC. Full variable domain (outside the CDR3, taken from reference TRBV5-4 and TRBJ2-4): ETGVTQSPTHLIKTRGQQVTLRCSSQSGHNTVSWYQQALGQGPQFIFQYYREEENGRGNFPPRFSGLQFPNYSSELNVNALELDDSALYLCASSSRDRLAKNIQYFGAGTRLSVL.

J is TRBJ2-7 and V is TRBV19; D may be TRBD2 (5 bases). The CDR3 totals 13 residues. V lost 5 bases and J lost 2, with 10 bases in between. The germline V gene has CDR1 LNHDA and CDR2 SQIVND (reference sequence). The CDR3: CASSGGRAYEQYF. The CDR3 DNA follows: TGTGCCAGTAGTGGAGGCAGAGCCTACGAGCAGTACTTC.

This chain's CDR3 is CASSYTSGRGTYYEQYF. CDR3 coding DNA: TGTGCCAGCAGTTACACTAGCGGAAGGGGGACATACTACGAGCAGTACTTC. This rearrangement joins TRBV27 to TRBJ2-7; 8 nucleotides agree with TRBD2. V trimming: 4 bases; J trimming: 3 bases; junction bases outside the gene matches: 14. Germline CDR1 and CDR2: MNHEY and SMNVEV (reference sequence). This CDR3 spans 17 amino acids.

The chain combines TRBV11-1 with TRBJ2-1, with D unresolved. Germline lookup yields CDR1 SGHAT and CDR2 FQDESV (reference sequence). With 3 bases removed from V and 8 bases from J, the gap between germline ends came to 14 bases. The CDR3 extends over 14 amino acids. The CDR3 loop reads CASSFGLAVDEQFF. The CDR3, as DNA: TGTGCCAGCAGCTTTGGGCTGGCGGTTGATGAGCAGTTCTTC.

The count of this clone is one. The V gene is TRBV30, the J gene TRBJ1-1, with D hard to call. Germline V gene sequence: CDR1 GTSNPN, CDR2 SVGIG (reference sequence). V lost 2 bases and J lost 7, with 11 bases in between. This CDR3 spans 12 amino acids. As DNA, the CDR3 is TGTGCCTGGAGTAACCTATACAGTGAAGCTTTCTTT. This encodes CAWSNLYSEAFF.

CDR3 sequence (DNA): TGTGCCAGCAGCTTAACCGGACTAGCGAGGGAGTACAATGAGCAGTTCTTC. This gives the protein CASSLTGLAREYNEQFF. The chain carries TRBV7-9 and TRBJ2-1; 9 nucleotides agree with TRBD2. Germline V gives CDR1 SEHNR, CDR2 FQNEAQ (reference sequence). This CDR3 comprises 17 residues. J gave up 4 bases and V 2 bases, and 9 bases lay outside the gene matches.

V is TRBV2 and J is TRBJ2-7; 12 bases are shared with TRBD2. V lost 4 bases, J lost 4 bases, and 23 bases stayed unmatched. The CDR3 length is 21 residues. CDR1 and CDR2 (germline): SNHLY, FYNNEI. The CDR3 here is CASSGVREGSASGRGYYEQYF. DNA of the CDR3: TGTGCCAGCAGTGGGGTCAGGGAGGGATCGGCTAGCGGGAGGGGATATTACGAGCAGTACTTC.

This clone occurred once. This chain's CDR3 is CASSTRLADTDTQYF. In DNA, the CDR3 is TGTGCCAGCAGCACCCGACTAGCGGATACAGATACGCAGTATTTT. J is TRBJ2-3 and V is TRBV7-9, with 9 nucleotides matching TRBD2. This CDR3 contains 15 residues. Trimming removed 5 bases from V and 3 bases from J; junction bases left unmatched: 6. Per germline, CDR1 SEHNR and CDR2 FQNEAQ (reference sequence). The entire variable domain, with the rest obtained from reference TRBV7-9 and TRBJ2-3, is as follows: DTGVSQNPRHKITKRGQNVTFRCDPISEHNRLYWYRQTLGQGPEFLTYFQNEAQLEKSRLLSDRFSAERPKGSFSTLEIQRTEQGDSAMYLCASSTRLADTDTQYFGPGTRLTVL.

The V call is TRBV5-4, the J call TRBJ1-6; D is uncertain. The CDR3 sequence is 12 residues long. V was trimmed by 0 bases and J by 14 bases, leaving 9 bases between them. The germline CDR1 and CDR2 sequences are SGHNT and YYREEE (reference sequence). CDR3: CASSLAMGTLHF. The DNA for the CDR3 is TGTGCCAGCAGCTTGGCCATGGGGACCCTCCACTTT. Full variable domain (rest looked up from reference TRBV5-4 and TRBJ1-6): ETGVTQSPTHLIKTRGQQVTLRCSSQSGHNTVSWYQQALGQGPQFIFQYYREEENGRGNFPPRFSGLQFPNYSSELNVNALELDDSALYLCASSLAMGTLHFGNGTRLTVT.

This chain connects TRBV10-3 to TRBJ1-2, with 7 bases fitting TRBD1. Losses at the gene ends were 10 bases for V and 4 bases for J; bases not matched to a gene: 18. Germline V gene lookup returns CDR1 ENHRY and CDR2 SYGVKD. The length of the CDR3 is 16 residues. CDR3 DNA sequence: TGTGCCACCGAGAATACGGGACAGATTTCCTTCTATGGCTACACCTTC. This gives the protein CATENTGQISFYGYTF.

This chain links TRBV19 with TRBJ1-5; no reliable D call. Germline assignment: CDR1 LNHDA and CDR2 SQIVND (reference sequence). The germline V and J ends were trimmed by 5 bases and 3 bases, with 11 bases remaining between them. CDR3 length equals 14 residues. Here the CDR3 reads CASSPRAPNQPQHF. The CDR3 nucleotides read TGTGCCAGTAGTCCCCGGGCCCCCAATCAGCCCCAGCATTTT.

The chain uses TRBV28 and TRBJ1-3, with 8 positions matching TRBD1. Germline V gene sequence: CDR1 MDHEN, CDR2 SYDVKM. Trimming took 4 bases from V and 2 from J; bases not matched to a gene: 7. This CDR3 has 16 residues. CDR3 nucleotides: TGTGCCAGCAGTTGGGACAGGAGGATCCCTGGAAACACCATATATTTT. This translates into CASSWDRRIPGNTIYF.

The CDR3 region has the DNA TGTGCCAGCAGCGGAGGCGGTAGGGGGCCGGTCACTGAAGCTTTCTTT. The encoded protein is CASSGGGRGPVTEAFF. V usage is TRBV5-4 and J usage is TRBJ1-1; 7 nucleotides line up with TRBD1. CDR1 and CDR2 from the germline V gene are SGHNT and YYREEE (reference sequence). J gave up 4 bases and V 4 bases, and 13 bases lay outside the gene matches. This CDR3 is built from 16 residues.

The count of this clone is one. This specimen includes other DNA sequences encoding the same CDR3. The chain is built from TRBV7-9 and TRBJ2-7, with 11 bases that match TRBD1. CDR3 length: 14 amino acids. CDR1 SEHNR and CDR2 FQNEAQ come from the germline V gene (reference sequence). J gave up 4 bases and V 4 bases, and 3 bases lay outside the gene matches. Written as DNA, the CDR3 is TGTGCCAGCAGCTCCGGGACAGGGGGTTACGAGCAGTACTTC. Translation: CASSSGTGGYEQYF.

J is TRBJ2-7 and V is TRBV4-2, with 8 bases aligning to TRBD1. The length of the CDR3 is 16 residues. V lost 0 bases and J lost 0; bases outside the gene matches: 4. Per the germline V gene, CDR1 is LGHNA and CDR2 is YNFKEQ. The CDR3 coding sequence is TGTGCCAGCAGCCAAGATAGGACAGGGATCTCCTACGAGCAGTACTTC. Residues: CASSQDRTGISYEQYF.

The rearrangement joins TRBV27 to TRBJ2-7; no clear D. The CDR3 extends over 14 amino acids. Germline V gene sequence: CDR1 MNHEY, CDR2 SMNVEV (reference sequence). Trimming shortened V by 5 bases and J by 5 bases, and 16 bases separated the two germline ends. CDR3: CASSRLVGIDEQYF. The CDR3 nucleotides read TGTGCCAGCAGTCGGCTGGTTGGGATCGACGAGCAGTACTTC.

The chain has TRBV3-1 (or the pseudogene TRBV3-2) and TRBJ1-6; the D gene is possibly TRBD1 (6 bases). Per germline, CDR1 LGHDT and CDR2 YNNKEL (reference sequence). The CDR3 is 14 amino acids. Trimming pared 6 bases from V and 6 bases from J, leaving 12 bases between. This CDR3 is CASRYRDSNSPLHF. In DNA form, the CDR3 reads TGTGCCAGCAGATACAGGGATAGTAATTCACCCCTCCACTTT.

The rearrangement links TRBV28 to TRBJ1-1, with unresolved D. In germline, CDR1 is MDHEN, CDR2 SYDVKM. The CDR3 spans 14 residues. Trimming cost V 3 bases and J 2 bases, with 10 bases left between them. This CDR3 is CASSLSQLNTEAFF. CDR3 sequence (DNA): TGTGCCAGCAGTTTGAGCCAGCTTAACACTGAAGCTTTCTTT.

The V and J genes are TRBV7-3 and TRBJ2-1; 7 bases are shared with TRBD1. Trimming cost V 5 bases and J 3 bases; bases outside gene matches: 7. CDR3 length equals 15 residues. CDR1 SGHTA and CDR2 FQGTGA come from the germline V gene. This CDR3 is CASSPKGDSYNEQFF. The CDR3 nucleotides read TGTGCCAGCAGCCCGAAGGGGGACAGCTACAATGAGCAGTTCTTC.

This CDR3 reads CASSLASGRGDTQYF. The CDR3 DNA sequence: TGTGCCAGCAGCTTGGCTAGCGGGAGGGGTGATACGCAGTATTTT. This sequence joins TRBV7-2 and TRBJ2-3; 12 bases align to TRBD2. The J segment lost 6 bases and the V segment lost 3 bases, leaving 4 bases of the junction unmatched. The CDR3 is 15 amino acids. The V gene's germline CDR1 is SGHTA and CDR2 FQGNSA.

This chain uses TRBV5-1 with TRBJ1-1, with TRBD1 matching 7 bases. The CDR3 sequence is 14 residues long. V lost 1 base to trimming and J lost 4 bases; unmatched junction nucleotides: 4. From germline, CDR1 is SGHRS and CDR2 YFSETQ. Written as DNA, the CDR3 is TGCGCCAGCAGCTTGCAGGGGGGATCCACTGAAGCTTTCTTT. Amino acids: CASSLQGGSTEAFF.

The genes are TRBV27 and TRBJ2-7; D is perhaps TRBD1 or TRBD2 (5 bases each). Trimming removed 5 bases from V and 0 bases from J, with 11 bases in between. The CDR3 totals 14 residues. Germline V gene sequence: CDR1 MNHEY, CDR2 SMNVEV (reference sequence). The chain's CDR3 is CASSVGGPSYEQYF. The CDR3 DNA sequence: TGTGCCAGCAGTGTTGGGGGACCCTCCTACGAGCAGTACTTC.

The V gene is TRBV5-1, the J gene TRBJ2-5; 15 bases are a match to TRBD2. The V and J ends lost 6 bases and 4 bases, in that order; junction bases with no gene match: 10. The germline CDR1 and CDR2 sequences are SGHRS and YFSETQ. The CDR3 runs to 17 residues. Here the CDR3 DNA reads TGCGCCAGCACCATTGGGGGACTAGCGGGAGGAGGAGAGACCCAGTACTTC. Protein product: CASTIGGLAGGGETQYF.